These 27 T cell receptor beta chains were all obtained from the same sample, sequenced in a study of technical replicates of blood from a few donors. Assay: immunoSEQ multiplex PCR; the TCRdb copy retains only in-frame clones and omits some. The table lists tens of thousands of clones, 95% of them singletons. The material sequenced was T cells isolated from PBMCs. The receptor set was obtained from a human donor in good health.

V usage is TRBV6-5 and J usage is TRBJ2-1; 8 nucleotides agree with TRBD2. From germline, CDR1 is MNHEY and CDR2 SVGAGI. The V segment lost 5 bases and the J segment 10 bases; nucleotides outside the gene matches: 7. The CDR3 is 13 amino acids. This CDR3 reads CASSIGGGKEQFF. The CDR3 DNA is TGTGCCAGCAGTATCGGGGGGGGTAAGGAGCAGTTCTTC.

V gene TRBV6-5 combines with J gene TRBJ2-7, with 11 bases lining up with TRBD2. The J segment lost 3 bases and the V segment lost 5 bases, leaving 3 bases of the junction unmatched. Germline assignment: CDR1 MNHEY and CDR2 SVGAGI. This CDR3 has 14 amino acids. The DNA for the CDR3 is TGTGCCAGCAGTCGACTAGCGGGACTCTACGAGCAGTACTTC. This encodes CASSRLAGLYEQYF.

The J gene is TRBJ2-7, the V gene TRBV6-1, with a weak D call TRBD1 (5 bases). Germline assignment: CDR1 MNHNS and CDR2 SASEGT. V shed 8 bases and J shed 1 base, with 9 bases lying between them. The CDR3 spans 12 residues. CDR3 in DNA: TGTGCCAGCTACAGGTGGTCCTACGAGCAGTACTTC. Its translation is CASYRWSYEQYF.

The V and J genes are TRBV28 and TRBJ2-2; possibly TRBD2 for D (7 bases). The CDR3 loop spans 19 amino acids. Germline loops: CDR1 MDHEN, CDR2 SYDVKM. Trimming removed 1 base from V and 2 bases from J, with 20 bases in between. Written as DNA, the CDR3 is TGTGCCAGCAGTTTATTCCCCGGGGGAGGGGGAACCAACACCGGGGAGCTGTTTTTT. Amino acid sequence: CASSLFPGGGGTNTGELFF. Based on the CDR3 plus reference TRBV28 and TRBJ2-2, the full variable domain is DVKVTQSSRYLVKRTGEKVFLECVQDMDHENMFWYRQDPGLGLRLIYFSYDVKMKEKGDIPEGYSVSREKKERFSLILESASTNQTSMYLCASSLFPGGGGTNTGELFFGEGSRLTVL.

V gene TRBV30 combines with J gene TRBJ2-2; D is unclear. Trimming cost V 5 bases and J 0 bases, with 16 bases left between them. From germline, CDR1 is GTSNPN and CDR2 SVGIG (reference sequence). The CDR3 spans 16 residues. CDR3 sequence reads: CAWGRYDTPNTGELFF. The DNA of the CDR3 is TGTGCCTGGGGGCGATACGACACTCCGAACACCGGGGAGCTGTTTTTT.

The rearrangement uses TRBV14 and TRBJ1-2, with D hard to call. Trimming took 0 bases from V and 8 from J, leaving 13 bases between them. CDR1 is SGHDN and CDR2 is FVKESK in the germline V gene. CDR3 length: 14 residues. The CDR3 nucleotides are TGTGCCAGCAGCCAAGATTACGGGAATCGAGGCTACACCTTC. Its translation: CASSQDYGNRGYTF.

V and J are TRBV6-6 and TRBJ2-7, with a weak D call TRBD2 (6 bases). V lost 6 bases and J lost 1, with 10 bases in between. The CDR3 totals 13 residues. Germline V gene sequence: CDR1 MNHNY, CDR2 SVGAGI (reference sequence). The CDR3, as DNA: TGTGCCAGCAGCCCGGGACTTTCCTACGAGCAGTACTTC. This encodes CASSPGLSYEQYF.

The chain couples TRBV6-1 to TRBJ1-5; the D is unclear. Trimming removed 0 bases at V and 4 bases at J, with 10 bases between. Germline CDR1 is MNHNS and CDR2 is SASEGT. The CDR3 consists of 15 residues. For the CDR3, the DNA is TGTGCCAGCAGTGAAGCGCGGGGAGGGAATCAGCCCCAGCATTTT. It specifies CASSEARGGNQPQHF.

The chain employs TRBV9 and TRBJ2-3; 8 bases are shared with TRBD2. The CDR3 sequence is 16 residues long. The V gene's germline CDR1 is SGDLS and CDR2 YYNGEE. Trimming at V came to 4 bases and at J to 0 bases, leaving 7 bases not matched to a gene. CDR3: CASSSTSGGSTDTQYF. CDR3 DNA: TGTGCCAGCAGCTCAACAAGCGGGGGAAGCACAGATACGCAGTATTTT.

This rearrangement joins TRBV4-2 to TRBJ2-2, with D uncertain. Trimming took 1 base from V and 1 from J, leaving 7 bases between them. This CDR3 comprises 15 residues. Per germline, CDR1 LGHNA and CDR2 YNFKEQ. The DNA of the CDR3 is TGTGCCAGCAGCCAAGGACAAATGAACACCGGGGAGCTGTTTTTT. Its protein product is CASSQGQMNTGELFF.

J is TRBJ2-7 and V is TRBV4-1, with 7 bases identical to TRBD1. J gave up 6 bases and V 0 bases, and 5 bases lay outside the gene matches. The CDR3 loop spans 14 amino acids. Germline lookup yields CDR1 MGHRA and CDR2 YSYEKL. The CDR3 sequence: CASSQDDRVGEQYF. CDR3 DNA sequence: TGCGCCAGCAGCCAAGATGACAGGGTCGGCGAGCAGTACTTC.

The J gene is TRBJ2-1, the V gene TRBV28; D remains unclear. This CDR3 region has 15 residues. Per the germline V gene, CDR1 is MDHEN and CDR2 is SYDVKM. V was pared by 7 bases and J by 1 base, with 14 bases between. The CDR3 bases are TGTGCCAGCACCTCAGACTCCAGATCCTACAATGAGCAGTTCTTC. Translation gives CASTSDSRSYNEQFF.

The CDR3 is CASSLRSGNTEAFF. The DNA of the CDR3 is TGTGCCAGCAGCTTAAGGTCAGGAAACACTGAAGCTTTCTTT. The gene calls are TRBV7-8 and TRBJ1-1; no reliable D call. The CDR3 spans 14 residues. The germline V and J ends were trimmed by 2 bases and 2 bases, with 9 bases remaining between them. CDR1 and CDR2 from the germline V gene are SGHVS and FQNEAQ. The full variable domain, its missing parts supplied by reference TRBV7-8 and TRBJ1-1, is GAGVSQSPRYKVAKRGQDVALRCDPISGHVSLFWYQQALGQGPEFLTYFQNEAQLDKSGLPSDRFFAERPEGSVSTLKIQRTQQEDSAVYLCASSLRSGNTEAFFGQGTRLTVV.

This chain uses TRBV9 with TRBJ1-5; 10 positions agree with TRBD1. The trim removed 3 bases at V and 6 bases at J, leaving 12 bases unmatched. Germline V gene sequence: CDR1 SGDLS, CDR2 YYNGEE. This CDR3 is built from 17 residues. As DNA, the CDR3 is TGTGCCAGCAGCGAGGGACAGGGGACTCCAGGGCGTCAGCCCCAGCATTTT. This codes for CASSEGQGTPGRQPQHF.

CDR3 in DNA: TGTGCCAGCAGCGTAGGGGACAGCTCCTACGAGCAGTACTTC. Translating it yields CASSVGDSSYEQYF. This chain uses TRBV9 with TRBJ2-7, with 7 bases identical to TRBD1. Trimming took 0 bases from V and 0 from J; bases not matched to a gene: 0. The V gene's germline CDR1 is SGDLS and CDR2 YYNGEE. There are 14 residues in the CDR3.

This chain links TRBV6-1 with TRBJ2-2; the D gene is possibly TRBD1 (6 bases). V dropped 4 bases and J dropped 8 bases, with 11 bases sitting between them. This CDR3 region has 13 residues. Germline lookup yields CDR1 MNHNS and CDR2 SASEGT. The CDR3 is CASSGNRVGELFF. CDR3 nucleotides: TGTGCCAGCAGTGGGAACAGGGTGGGGGAGCTGTTTTTT.

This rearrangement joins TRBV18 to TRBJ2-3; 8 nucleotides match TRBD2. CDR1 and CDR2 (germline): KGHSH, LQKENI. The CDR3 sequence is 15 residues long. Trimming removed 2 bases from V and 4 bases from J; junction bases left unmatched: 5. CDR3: CASSPGTSWADTQYF. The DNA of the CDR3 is TGTGCCAGCTCACCAGGGACTAGTTGGGCAGATACGCAGTATTTT.

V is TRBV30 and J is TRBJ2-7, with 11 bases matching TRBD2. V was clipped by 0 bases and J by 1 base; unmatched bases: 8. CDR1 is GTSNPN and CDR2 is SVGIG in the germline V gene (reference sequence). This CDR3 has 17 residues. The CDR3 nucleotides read TGTGCCTGGAGTGTGGGTCTAGCGGGAGGTGGATCCTACGAGCAGTACTTC. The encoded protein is CAWSVGLAGGGSYEQYF.

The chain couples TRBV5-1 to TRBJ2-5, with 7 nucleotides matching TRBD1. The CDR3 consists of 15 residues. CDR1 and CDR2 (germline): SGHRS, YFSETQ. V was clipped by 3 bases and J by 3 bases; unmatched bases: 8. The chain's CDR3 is CASSSNRGSEETQYF. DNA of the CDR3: TGCGCCAGCAGCTCGAACAGGGGTTCGGAAGAGACCCAGTACTTC.

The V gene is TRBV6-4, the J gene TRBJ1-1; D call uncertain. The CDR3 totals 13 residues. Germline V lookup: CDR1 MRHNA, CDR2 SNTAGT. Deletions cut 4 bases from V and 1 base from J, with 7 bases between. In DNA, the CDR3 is TGTGCCAGCAGTGTACGGGGGAACACTGAAGCTTTCTTT. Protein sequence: CASSVRGNTEAFF.

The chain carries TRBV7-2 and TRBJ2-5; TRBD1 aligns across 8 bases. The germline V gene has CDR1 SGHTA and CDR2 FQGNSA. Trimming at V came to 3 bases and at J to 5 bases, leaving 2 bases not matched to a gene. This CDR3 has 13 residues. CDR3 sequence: CASSLGQAETQYF. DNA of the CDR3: TGTGCCAGCAGCTTGGGACAGGCGGAGACCCAGTACTTC.

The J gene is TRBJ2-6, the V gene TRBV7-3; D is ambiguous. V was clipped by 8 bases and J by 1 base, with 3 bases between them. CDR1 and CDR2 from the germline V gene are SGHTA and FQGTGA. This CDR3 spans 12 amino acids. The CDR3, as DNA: TGTGCCAGCTCGTCTGGGGCCAACGTCCTGACTTTC. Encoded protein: CASSSGANVLTF. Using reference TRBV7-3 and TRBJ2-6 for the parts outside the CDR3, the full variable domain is GAGVSQTPSNKVTEKGKYVELRCDPISGHTALYWYRQSLGQGPEFLIYFQGTGAADDSGLPNDRFFAVRPEGSVSTLKIQRTERGDSAVYLCASSSGANVLTFGAGSRLTVL.

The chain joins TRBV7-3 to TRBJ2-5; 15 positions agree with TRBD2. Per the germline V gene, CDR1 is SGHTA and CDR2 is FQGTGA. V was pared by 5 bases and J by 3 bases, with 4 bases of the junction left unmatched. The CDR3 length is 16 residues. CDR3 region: CASSLGLAGGEETQYF. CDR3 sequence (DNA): TGTGCCAGCAGCCTAGGACTAGCGGGAGGGGAAGAGACCCAGTACTTC.

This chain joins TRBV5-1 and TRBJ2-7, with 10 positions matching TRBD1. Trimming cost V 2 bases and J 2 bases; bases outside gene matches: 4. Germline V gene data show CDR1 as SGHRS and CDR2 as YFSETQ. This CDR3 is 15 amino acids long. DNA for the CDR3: TGCGCCAGCAGCTTACCGGGACAGGGGACCTACGAGCAGTACTTC. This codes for CASSLPGQGTYEQYF.

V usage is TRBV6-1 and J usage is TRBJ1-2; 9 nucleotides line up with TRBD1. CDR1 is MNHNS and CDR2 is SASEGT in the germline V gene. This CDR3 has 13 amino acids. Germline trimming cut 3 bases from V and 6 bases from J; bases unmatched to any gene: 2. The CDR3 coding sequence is TGTGCCAGCAGTGATGGGGACAGGGATGGCTACACCTTC. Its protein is CASSDGDRDGYTF.

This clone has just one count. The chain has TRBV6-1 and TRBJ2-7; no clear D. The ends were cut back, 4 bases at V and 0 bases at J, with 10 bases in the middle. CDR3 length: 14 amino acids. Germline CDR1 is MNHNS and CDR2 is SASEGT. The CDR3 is CASSGQVDSYEQYF. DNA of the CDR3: TGTGCCAGCAGTGGCCAGGTGGACTCCTACGAGCAGTACTTC.

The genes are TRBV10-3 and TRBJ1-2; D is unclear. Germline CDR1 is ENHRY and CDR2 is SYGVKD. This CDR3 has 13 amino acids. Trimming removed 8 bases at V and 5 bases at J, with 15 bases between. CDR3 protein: CAIGSRREYGYTF. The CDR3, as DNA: TGTGCCATCGGGTCCAGGAGGGAGTATGGCTACACCTTC.